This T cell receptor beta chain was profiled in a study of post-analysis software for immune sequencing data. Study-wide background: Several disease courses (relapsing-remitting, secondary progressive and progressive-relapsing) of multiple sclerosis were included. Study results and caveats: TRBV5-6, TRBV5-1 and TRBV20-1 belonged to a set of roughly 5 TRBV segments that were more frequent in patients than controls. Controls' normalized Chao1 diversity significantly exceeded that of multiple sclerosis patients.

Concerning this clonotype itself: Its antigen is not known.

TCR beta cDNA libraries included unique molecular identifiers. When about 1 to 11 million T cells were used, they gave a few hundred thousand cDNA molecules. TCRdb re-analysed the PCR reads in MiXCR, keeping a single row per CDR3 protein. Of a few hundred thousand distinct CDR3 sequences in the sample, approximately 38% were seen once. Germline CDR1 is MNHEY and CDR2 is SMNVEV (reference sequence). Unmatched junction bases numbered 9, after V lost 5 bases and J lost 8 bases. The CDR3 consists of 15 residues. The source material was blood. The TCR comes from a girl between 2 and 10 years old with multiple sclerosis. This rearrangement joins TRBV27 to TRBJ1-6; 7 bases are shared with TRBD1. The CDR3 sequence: CASSPGQVGDSPLHF. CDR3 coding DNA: TGTGCCAGCAGTCCCGGACAGGTGGGAGATTCACCCCTCCACTTT.